This TCR beta chain derives from a study of CD8 T cells in ankylosing spondylitis. Study observations and caveats: Significantly higher representation of disease-linked clones was reported for matched ankylosing spondylitis synovial fluid. Fewer than 10 highly homologous variants formed a TCR beta motif that appeared characteristic of ankylosing spondylitis blood. With a CD8+ phenotype, disease-linked clones were relatively rare in peripheral blood.

This clonotype has just a few counts. What it binds is not known. This CDR3 has 16 residues. The J segment lost 4 bases and the V segment lost 3 bases, leaving 4 bases of the junction unmatched. CDR1 and CDR2 (germline): MDHEN, SYDVKM. As the method for making TCR beta libraries, quantitative 5'-RACE with molecular barcodes was used. MiXCR, applied by TCRdb to the 5' RACE reads, yields one record per CDR3 protein. In the table there are some 290,000 distinct CDR3 sequences, roughly 20% of which are singletons. Material: blood, either unsorted or a sorted T cell fraction (not recorded which). The J gene is TRBJ2-2, the V gene TRBV28, with 11 bases that match TRBD2. The receptor was derived from a male donor with ankylosing spondylitis or in good health (not recorded which). CDR3: CASSFLAGGTTGELFF. The CDR3 DNA sequence: TGTGCCAGCAGTTTCCTAGCGGGAGGTACCACCGGGGAGCTGTTTTTT.